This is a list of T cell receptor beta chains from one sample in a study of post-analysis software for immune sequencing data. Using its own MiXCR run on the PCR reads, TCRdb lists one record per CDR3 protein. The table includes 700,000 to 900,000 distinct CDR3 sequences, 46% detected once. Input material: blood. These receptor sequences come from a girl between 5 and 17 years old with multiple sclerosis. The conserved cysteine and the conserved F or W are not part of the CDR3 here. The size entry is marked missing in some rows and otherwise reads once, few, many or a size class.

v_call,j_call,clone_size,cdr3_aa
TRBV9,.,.,ASSPGGNYEQY
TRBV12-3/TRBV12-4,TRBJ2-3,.,ASSLWQADTQY
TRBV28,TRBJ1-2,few,ASSSGYRGYT
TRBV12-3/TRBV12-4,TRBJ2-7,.,ASSLEATSYEQY
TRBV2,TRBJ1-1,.,ASSEAGQTYTEAF
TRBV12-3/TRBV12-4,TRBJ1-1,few,ASSLDREAF
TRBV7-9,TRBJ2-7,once,ASSSDGTGMYEQY
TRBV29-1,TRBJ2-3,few,SGSIGQGTDTQY
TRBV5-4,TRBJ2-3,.,ASSLSGVDTQY
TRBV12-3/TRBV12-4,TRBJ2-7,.,ASSGRLSFSEQY
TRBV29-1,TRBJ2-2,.,SGETGNTGELF
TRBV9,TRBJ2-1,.,ASSVSAGEQF
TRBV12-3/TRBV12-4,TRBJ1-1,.,ASSLSPGYTEAF
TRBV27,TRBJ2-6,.,ASCPLLGLRSGANVLT
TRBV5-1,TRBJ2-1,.,ASSRGPRELYNEQF
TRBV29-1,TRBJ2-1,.,SVPGQGSYNEQF
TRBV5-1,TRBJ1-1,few,ASSRRGQGAQAAEAF
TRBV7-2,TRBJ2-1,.,ASSWSEGPSNNEQF
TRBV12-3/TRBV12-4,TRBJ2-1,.,ASSFWASGTGVYNEQF
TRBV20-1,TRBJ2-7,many,SASSRDPHEQY
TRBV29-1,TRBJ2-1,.,SVEVLAAYNEQF
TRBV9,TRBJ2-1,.,ASSEYEGVALSSYNEQF
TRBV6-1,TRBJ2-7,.,ASIGGGPYEQY
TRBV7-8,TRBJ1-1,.,ASSLLGGADTEAF
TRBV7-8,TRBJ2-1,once,ASNKVLAGEQF
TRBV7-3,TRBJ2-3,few,ASSSGGAADTQY
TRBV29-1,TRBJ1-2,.,SVVQGRANYGYT
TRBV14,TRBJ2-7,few,ASSHQRGEQY
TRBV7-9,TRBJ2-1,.,ASSTGTSGGDEQF
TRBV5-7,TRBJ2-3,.,ASRFRAQGYTDTQY
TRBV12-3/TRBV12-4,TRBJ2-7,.,ASSFGLAATYEQY
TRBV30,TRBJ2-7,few,AWSRQGNEQY
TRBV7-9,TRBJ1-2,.,ATEKTGGYGYT
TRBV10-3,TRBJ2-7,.,AISELSPAGGYEQY
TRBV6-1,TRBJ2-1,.,ASTWTSGRPEQF
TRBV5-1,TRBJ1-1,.,ASSLDRTNTEAF
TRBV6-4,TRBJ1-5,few,ANRSVLGGEGNQPQH
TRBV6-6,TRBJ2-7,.,ASSWQGGTSYEQY
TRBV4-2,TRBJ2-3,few,ASSQDPRRPSDTQY
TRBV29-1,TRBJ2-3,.,SVGSLAVLTDTQY
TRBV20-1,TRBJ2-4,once,SARDVGGVAKNIQY
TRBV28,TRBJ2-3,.,ASSLRGGLAAYTQY
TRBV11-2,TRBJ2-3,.,ASSLVVAEFGDTQY